This TCR beta chain was obtained from a study of blood T cell repertoires in COVID-19. About the study: Donors in the United States, Italy and Spain gave samples during acute or convalescent COVID-19. The cDNA or gDNA used as material had been derived from T cells, B-cell-depleted T cells, or PBMCs.

Per the original methods: Amplification of reference gene primers was used by the study to estimate nucleated cell counts. Profiling relied on immunoSEQ multiplex PCR, and the TCRdb table lists in-frame clones only, not all of them. V, J and clone size are taken as reported in that table, and D and trimming were inferred from the DNA itself. The sample lists about 190,000 clones, about 85% seen once, with approximately 19% in the top ten. Germline CDR1 SGHRS, CDR2 YFSETQ. V was trimmed by 0 bases and J by 8 bases, leaving 8 bases between them. This CDR3 has 12 amino acids. The rearrangement uses TRBV5-1 and TRBJ1-1; possibly TRBD1 for D (5 bases). The sequenced sample was peripheral blood. The clonotype comes from a human donor in a cohort sampled during active COVID-19. The CDR3 protein is CASSLETAEAFF. Here the CDR3 DNA reads TGCGCCAGCAGCTTGGAGACAGCGGAAGCTTTCTTT.